These 5 T cell receptor beta chains were all obtained from the same sample, sequenced in a study of cytomegalovirus exposure and HLA in healthy donors. This PCR relied on a set of 60 Vbeta primers and 13 Jbeta primers. TCRdb keeps only in-frame clones here, not all; method: immunoSEQ multiplex PCR. This sample has about 180,000 clones; about three quarters occur once, and the top ten carry 4.5% to 6%. The sequenced sample consisted of PBMCs. The receptors shown here come from a man aged 35 to 55 in good health and CMV-seronegative.

In its sample, this clone was seen a few times. The V gene is TRBV10-1, the J gene TRBJ2-3; 9 bases are shared with TRBD2. The CDR3 contains 16 residues. Germline loops: CDR1 WNHNN, CDR2 SYGVQD (reference sequence). J lost 1 base, V lost 3 bases, and 5 bases had no gene match. The DNA of the CDR3 is TGCGCCAGCAGTGAATGGCGGGAGGGTGGCACAGATACGCAGTATTTT. Its protein is CASSEWREGGTDTQYF.

The chain carries TRBV19 and TRBJ1-2; D remains unclear. Between the trimmed V and J ends, which lost 5 bases and 7 bases, there was a span of 26 bases. The CDR3 length is 17 residues. The germline V gene encodes CDR1 LNHDA and CDR2 SQIVND (reference sequence). The CDR3: CASSDRYLGSPSGGYTF. DNA for the CDR3: TGTGCCAGTAGTGACCGTTATCTTGGCAGCCCTTCGGGTGGCTACACCTTC. Using reference TRBV19 and TRBJ1-2 for the parts outside the CDR3, the full variable domain is DGGITQSPKYLFRKEGQNVTLSCEQNLNHDAMYWYRQDPGQGLRLIYYSQIVNDFQKGDIAEGYSVSREKKESFPLTVTSAQKNPTAFYLCASSDRYLGSPSGGYTFGSGTRLTVV.

This clone was detected once. This chain connects TRBV28 to TRBJ1-2; no clear D gene. Germline-derived CDR1 and CDR2 are MDHEN and SYDVKM. The CDR3 runs to 13 residues. V was cut by 7 bases and J by 2 bases, with 11 bases left in between. CDR3 region: CASIGQANYGYTF. DNA for the CDR3: TGTGCCAGCATTGGGCAGGCGAACTATGGCTACACCTTC.

The chain employs TRBV29-1 and TRBJ2-7, with 7 bases fitting TRBD2. Looked up from germline, CDR1 is SQVTM and CDR2 is ANQGSEA. V was pared by 6 bases and J by 5 bases, with 10 bases of the junction left unmatched. This CDR3 contains 13 residues. The DNA for the CDR3 is TGCAGCGTCGTTGGAGGGAGGGCCGACGAGCAGTACTTC. Translation: CSVVGGRADEQYF.

CDR3 sequence: CASSVGVVANTGELFF. CDR3 nucleotide sequence: TGTGCCAGCAGCGTAGGAGTAGTAGCTAACACCGGGGAGCTGTTTTTT. The V and J genes are TRBV9 and TRBJ2-2; no clear D gene. The CDR3 extends over 16 amino acids. V shed 0 bases and J shed 2 bases, with 11 bases lying between them. Per germline, CDR1 SGDLS and CDR2 YYNGEE. The complete variable domain, with remaining parts taken from reference TRBV9 and TRBJ2-2, reads DSGVTQTPKHLITATGQRVTLRCSPRSGDLSVYWYQQSLDQGLQFLIQYYNGEERAKGNILERFSAQQFPDLHSELNLSSLELGDSALYFCASSVGVVANTGELFFGEGSRLTVL.